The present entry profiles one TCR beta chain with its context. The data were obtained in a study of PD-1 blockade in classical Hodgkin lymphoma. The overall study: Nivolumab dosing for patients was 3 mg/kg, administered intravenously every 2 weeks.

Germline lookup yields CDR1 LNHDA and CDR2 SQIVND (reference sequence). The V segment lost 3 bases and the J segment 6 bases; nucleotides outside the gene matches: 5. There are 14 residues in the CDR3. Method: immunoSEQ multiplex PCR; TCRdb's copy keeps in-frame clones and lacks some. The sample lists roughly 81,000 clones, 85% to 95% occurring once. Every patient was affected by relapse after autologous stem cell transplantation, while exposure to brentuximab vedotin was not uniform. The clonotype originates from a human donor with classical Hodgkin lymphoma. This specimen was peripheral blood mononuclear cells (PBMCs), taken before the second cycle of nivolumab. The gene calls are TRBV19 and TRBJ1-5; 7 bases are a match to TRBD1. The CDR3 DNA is TGTGCCAGTAGTATTGCGTGGGACAGTCAGCCCCAGCATTTT. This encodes CASSIAWDSQPQHF.